This T cell receptor (beta chain) stems from a study of early T cells in non-severe SARS-CoV-2 infection. In TCRdb, the 5' RACE reads were re-called with MiXCR into one record per CDR3 protein. This sample has tens of thousands of distinct CDR3 sequences, with over 9% found just once. Germline CDR1 reads SEHNR; CDR2 reads FQNEAQ (reference sequence). V was clipped by 2 bases and J by 0 bases, with 8 bases between them. The CDR3 consists of 14 residues. The sequence was obtained from an adult who was a healthcare worker with PCR-confirmed SARS-CoV-2 infection or an uninfected control (not recorded which). The chain joins TRBV7-9 to TRBJ2-7, with D unclear. The sample in question was whole blood, obtained at baseline. This CDR3 is CASSLHQSSYEQYF. For the CDR3, the DNA is TGTGCCAGCAGCTTACACCAGAGCTCCTACGAGCAGTACTTC.